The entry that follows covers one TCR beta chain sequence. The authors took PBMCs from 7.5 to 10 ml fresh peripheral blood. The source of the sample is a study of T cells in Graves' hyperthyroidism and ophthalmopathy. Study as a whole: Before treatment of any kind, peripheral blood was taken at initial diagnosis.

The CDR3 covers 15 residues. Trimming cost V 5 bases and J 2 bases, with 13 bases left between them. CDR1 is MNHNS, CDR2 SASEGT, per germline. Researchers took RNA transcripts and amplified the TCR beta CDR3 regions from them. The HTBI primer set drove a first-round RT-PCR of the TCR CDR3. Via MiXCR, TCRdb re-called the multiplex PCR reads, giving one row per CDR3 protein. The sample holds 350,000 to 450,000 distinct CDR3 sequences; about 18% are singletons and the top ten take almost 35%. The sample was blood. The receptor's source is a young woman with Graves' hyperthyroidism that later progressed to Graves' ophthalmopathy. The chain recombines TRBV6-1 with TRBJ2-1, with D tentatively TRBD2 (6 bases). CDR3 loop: CASSMEGGTYNEQFF. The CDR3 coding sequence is TGTGCCAGCAGTATGGAGGGCGGCACCTACAATGAGCAGTTCTTC.